These T cell receptor beta chains were read from a single sample in a study of breast tumors, draining lymph nodes, adjacent tissues. One entry per CDR3 protein results from TCRdb running MiXCR on the multiplex PCR reads. The top ten hold under 3% of the sample, which has approximately 130,000 distinct CDR3 sequences, approximately 20% seen once. The sample consisted of axillary lymph node tissue. Every receptor here comes from a female donor with breast cancer. Some clones in this sample may be carry-over from other donors' samples. Both conserved end residues are part of each CDR3. D genes are given only for firm matches. Clone sizes are given selectively: once, few, many, or a class where the clone is expanded.

TRBJ1-2,many,TRBV19,15,-,CASSIPLGGYYGYTF,TGTGCCAGTAGTATTCCCCTCGGGGGTTACTATGGCTACACCTTC
TRBJ2-5,many,TRBV19,15,TRBD1,CASSIRGQGQETQYF,TGTGCCAGTAGTATTCGCGGACAGGGCCAAGAGACCCAGTACTTC
TRBJ2-1,many,TRBV20-1,15,TRBD1,CSARDPNRGHNEQFF,TGCAGTGCTAGAGATCCCAACAGGGGTCACAATGAGCAGTTCTTC
TRBJ1-3,many,TRBV6-5,14,-,CASQKAVAGNTIYF,TGTGCCAGCCAGAAGGCCGTGGCGGGAAACACCATATATTTT
TRBJ2-6,few,TRBV3-1,15,-,CASSQGGVGANVLTF,TGTGCCAGCAGCCAGGGCGGGGTTGGGGCCAACGTCCTGACTTTC
TRBJ2-5,few,TRBV10-1,14,TRBD1,CASSGSGGGETQYF,TGCGCCAGCAGTGGGTCAGGGGGCGGTGAGACCCAGTACTTC
TRBJ2-3,many,TRBV9,15,TRBD2,CASSQREGFSDTQYF,TGTGCCAGCAGCCAAAGGGAGGGCTTTTCGGATACGCAGTATTTT
TRBJ2-7,many,TRBV7-2,13,-,CASTPTASYEQYF,TGTGCCAGCACCCCCACCGCCTCCTACGAGCAGTACTTC
TRBJ2-1,many,TRBV7-2,15,-,CASSLGPGGGNEQFF,TGTGCCAGCAGCTTAGGCCCGGGTGGAGGGAATGAGCAGTTCTTC
TRBJ2-7,many,TRBV11-2,14,-,CASKTSASPYEQYF,TGTGCCAGCAAGACGTCGGCCAGTCCCTACGAGCAGTACTTC
TRBJ2-1,many,TRBV5-5,17,TRBD2,CASTWIAGGGPYNEQFF,TGTGCCAGCACCTGGATAGCGGGAGGGGGGCCCTACAATGAGCAGTTCTTC
TRBJ2-5,many,TRBV30,15,TRBD2,CAWSPSGGPRETQYF,TGTGCCTGGAGTCCTAGCGGGGGACCTCGGGAGACCCAGTACTTC
TRBJ2-5,few,TRBV5-1,15,-,CASSVQGRAGETQYF,TGCGCCAGCAGCGTACAGGGTAGGGCTGGAGAGACCCAGTACTTC
TRBJ2-1,many,TRBV20-1,16,TRBD2,CSARDRTGTSGRALFF,TGCAGTGCTAGAGACCGAACCGGGACTAGCGGGAGGGCATTATTCTTC
TRBJ1-2,many,TRBV6-1,14,-,CASGAELANYGYTF,TGTGCCAGCGGGGCGGAATTAGCTAACTATGGCTACACCTTC
TRBJ1-3,many,TRBV29-1,14,-,CSVTTGSSGNTIYF,TGCAGCGTTACAACAGGGTCGAGTGGAAACACCATATATTTT
TRBJ2-2,many,TRBV7-3,17,-,CASSLLASTTNTGELFF,TGTGCCAGCAGCTTATTGGCTAGCACAACGAACACCGGGGAGCTGTTTTTT
TRBJ2-7,many,TRBV27,18,TRBD1,CASSPGTGGLAGAYEQYF,TGTGCCAGCAGCCCCGGGACAGGGGGATTAGCGGGAGCTTACGAGCAGTACTTC
TRBJ2-1,many,TRBV11-2,16,-,CASSLIPRLEYNEQFF,TGTGCCAGCAGCTTAATACCGAGACTAGAGTACAATGAGCAGTTCTTC
TRBJ2-1,many,TRBV20-1,15,TRBD1,CSAQGQGSSYNEQFF,TGCAGTGCCCAGGGACAGGGGAGCTCCTACAATGAGCAGTTCTTC
TRBJ2-4,-,TRBV18,16,TRBD2,CASSPVGGSTQNIQYF,TGTGCCAGCTCACCAGTTGGCGGGAGTACCCAAAACATTCAGTACTTC
TRBJ2-1,many,TRBV9,13,-,CASSGKHYNEQFF,TGTGCCAGCAGCGGAAAACATTACAATGAGCAGTTCTTC
TRBJ2-2,many,TRBV24-1,13,-,CATSESTTGELFF,TGTGCCACCAGTGAATCCACCACCGGGGAGCTGTTTTTT
TRBJ2-3,many,TRBV20-1,15,TRBD1,CSALRGTGSGDTQYF,TGCAGTGCACTTCGGGGGACAGGGTCCGGAGATACGCAGTATTTT
TRBJ2-3,-,TRBV7-9,14,-,CASSPRAGTDTQYF,TGTGCCAGCAGCCCGAGGGCAGGCACAGATACGCAGTATTTT
TRBJ2-7,-,TRBV6-1,16,TRBD2,CASSSQGLAAISGQYF,TGTGCCAGCAGTTCTCAAGGACTAGCGGCCATTAGCGGGCAGTACTTC
TRBJ1-2,many,TRBV9,15,-,CASNKEGLGDYGYTF,TGTGCCAGCAACAAAGAGGGACTGGGAGACTATGGCTACACCTTC
TRBJ1-5,many,TRBV4-2,15,-,CASSQDASSNQPQHF,TGTGCCAGCAGCCAAGATGCGAGCAGCAATCAGCCCCAGCATTTT
TRBJ1-4,few,TRBV3-1,14,-,CASSRTVQNEKLFF,TGTGCCAGCAGCCGGACAGTTCAAAATGAAAAACTGTTTTTT
TRBJ1-5,many,TRBV15,16,-,CATSRAVGVGNQPQHF,TGTGCCACCAGCAGGGCGGTTGGAGTTGGCAATCAGCCCCAGCATTTT
TRBJ1-2,many,TRBV2,15,TRBD1,CASSKGTATVYGYTF,TGTGCCAGCAGTAAAGGGACAGCTACAGTCTATGGCTACACCTTC
TRBJ1-4,many,TRBV19,12,-,CASSLSNEKLFF,TGTGCCAGTAGTCTGAGCAATGAAAAACTGTTTTTT
TRBJ2-6,-,TRBV9,16,TRBD1,CASSTPTGLGANVLTF,TGTGCCAGCAGCACTCCGACAGGGCTCGGGGCCAACGTCCTGACTTTC
TRBJ2-4,few,TRBV20-1,16,TRBD2,CSAAWRVAGATDIQYF,TGCAGTGCTGCGTGGAGGGTAGCGGGAGCTACTGACATTCAGTACTTC
TRBJ2-2,many,TRBV24-1,19,-,CATSDFGQARAANTGELFF,TGTGCCACCAGTGATTTTGGGCAGGCTCGGGCCGCGAACACCGGGGAGCTGTTTTTT
TRBJ2-2,many,TRBV12-3/TRBV12-4,14,-,CASSFQIASGELFF,TGTGCCAGCAGTTTCCAAATTGCGTCCGGGGAGCTGTTTTTT
TRBJ2-3,-,TRBV5-8,16,-,CASSLWEGERTDTQYF,TGTGCCAGCAGCCTTTGGGAGGGGGAAAGAACAGATACGCAGTATTTT
TRBJ1-5,-,TRBV6-2/TRBV6-3,14,-,CASSSTGLSQPQHF,TGTGCCAGCAGTTCCACAGGGTTGTCCCAGCCCCAGCATTTT
TRBJ1-5,-,TRBV27,14,-,CASRAGDGGGPQHF,TGTGCCAGCAGAGCTGGGGACGGGGGGGGGCCCCAGCATTTT
TRBJ2-1,many,TRBV9,15,-,CASSVDGPSYNEQFF,TGTGCCAGCAGCGTAGACGGGCCCTCCTACAATGAGCAGTTCTTC
TRBJ2-2,-,TRBV25-1,11,-,CASRNTGELLF,TGTGCCAGCAGAAACACCGGGGAGCTGCTTTTT
TRBJ1-3,many,TRBV11-2,17,-,CASGFGGAISSGNTIYF,TGTGCCAGCGGATTCGGGGGCGCCATAAGCTCTGGAAACACCATATATTTT
TRBJ1-5,few,TRBV6-6,14,-,CASSYSLSNQPQHF,TGTGCCAGCAGTTACTCCCTTAGCAATCAGCCCCAGCATTTT
TRBJ1-5,many,TRBV13,16,-,CASSLGGPGFNQPQHF,TGTGCCAGCAGCTTAGGGGGGCCGGGATTCAATCAGCCCCAGCATTTT
TRBJ1-3,many,TRBV7-9,13,-,CASSPTAGNTIYF,TGTGCCAGCAGCCCGACAGCCGGAAACACCATATATTTT
TRBJ2-5,many,TRBV7-8,14,-,CASSPRLGRETQYF,TGTGCCAGCAGCCCCAGGCTGGGAAGAGAGACCCAGTACTTC
TRBJ2-5,-,TRBV9,16,TRBD2,CASSVVGTSGSETQYF,TGTGCCAGCAGCGTAGTGGGGACTAGCGGGAGTGAGACCCAGTACTTC
TRBJ2-7,many,TRBV20-1,11,-,CSASPSYEQYF,TGCAGTGCTAGTCCGAGCTACGAGCAGTACTTC
TRBJ2-3,many,TRBV5-1,15,-,CASSLAGKSGDTQYF,TGCGCCAGCAGCTTGGCTGGGAAATCAGGAGATACGCAGTATTTT
TRBJ2-1,many,TRBV7-2,15,-,CASSLTGSLYNEQFF,TGTGCCAGCAGCTTAACGGGGAGCCTCTACAATGAGCAGTTCTTC
TRBJ2-5,few,TRBV9,18,TRBD2,CASSVAGSGRGHISTQYF,TGTGCCAGCAGCGTAGCTGGGAGCGGGAGGGGCCATATTTCGACCCAGTACTTC